These T cell receptor beta chains were read from a single sample in a study of T cell repertoires in cytomegalovirus infection. TCRdb reprocessed the reads via MiXCR and lists one record per CDR3 protein. The data hold about 230,000 distinct CDR3 sequences, with approximately 22% observed a single time. Sample: CD8+ T cells from PBMCs. All receptors derive from a human donor in good health (CMV status not recorded). Some clones in this sample may be carry-over from other donors' samples. Each CDR3 is given with its conserved first and last residue. A D gene is named only where the DNA matches it firmly. Not all rows give a size; the values are once, few, many and, for expanded clones, a class.

V	J	D	size	DNA	CDR3
TRBV28	TRBJ2-3	-	-	TGTGCCAGCAGCACCACGTCCTGGGGAGATACGCAGTATTTT	CASSTTSWGDTQYF
TRBV29-1	TRBJ2-1	-	few	TGCAGCGCCCAACGGGGGACCCCCGGTTCGTACAATGAGCAGTTCTTC	CSAQRGTPGSYNEQFF
TRBV7-9	TRBJ2-1	TRBD2	few	TGTGCCAGCAGCTTAGTCCCCGGGACTAGCGGGGGGGCCACGCATGAGCAGTTCTTC	CASSLVPGTSGGATHEQFF
TRBV20-1	TRBJ1-5	TRBD1	few	TGCAGTGCTAGTCCCCTATTGATGGACAGGGTGATTGGCAATCAGCCCCAGCATTTT	CSASPLLMDRVIGNQPQHF
TRBV5-1	TRBJ2-1	-	-	TGCGCCAGCAGCTTTACCTGGGCCACTGAGCAGTTCTTC	CASSFTWATEQFF
TRBV20-1	TRBJ2-5	TRBD1	-	TGCAGTGCTCGTCCCGGGACAGGAGAGGAGACCCAGTACTTC	CSARPGTGEETQYF
TRBV10-2	TRBJ2-1	-	few	TGCGCCAGCAGTGAGTACGGCCGGCAGGGTCACGGTGAGCAGTTCTTC	CASSEYGRQGHGEQFF
TRBV19	TRBJ2-7	-	few	TGTGCCAGTAGTACCGGACACTCCTACGAGCAGTACTTC	CASSTGHSYEQYF
TRBV7-3	TRBJ2-2	-	many	TGTGCCAGCAGCTTACAGGGAAACGGGGAGCTGTTTTTT	CASSLQGNGELFF
TRBV6-1	TRBJ1-2	TRBD1	many	TGTGCCAGCAGTTCGACAGGGTTCTATGGCTACACCTTC	CASSSTGFYGYTF
TRBV2	TRBJ2-1	TRBD2	-	TGTGCCAGCACCCCCAGGCGGGGGTCGATTGAGCAGTTCTTC	CASTPRRGSIEQFF
TRBV7-6	TRBJ2-5	-	many	TGTGCCAGCAGCTTAGCTCCCCCCCGGGGGATGGGTACGGAGACCCAGTACTTC	CASSLAPPRGMGTETQYF
TRBV30	TRBJ2-1	TRBD1	-	TGTGCCTGGAGTGCCGGGACAGGGGGCAATGAGCAGTTCTTC	CAWSAGTGGNEQFF
TRBV20-1	TRBJ2-3	TRBD2	-	TGCAGTGCTAGAGACGGTGGAGCGGGGACAGATACGCAGTATTTT	CSARDGGAGTDTQYF
TRBV28	TRBJ2-7	-	-	TGTGCCAGCAGTTTACCAGGGAACTACGAGCAGTACTTC	CASSLPGNYEQYF
TRBV28	TRBJ1-2	TRBD1	-	TGTGCCAGCAGCTTGGGCCGGACAGGGCGTTTATCGGGAGGCTACACCTTC	CASSLGRTGRLSGGYTF
TRBV5-4	TRBJ2-3	TRBD2	few	TGTGCCAGCAGCCCCTTAGGGCGGGGGGAAGATACGCAGTATTTT	CASSPLGRGEDTQYF
TRBV12-3/TRBV12-4	TRBJ2-1	TRBD2	few	TGTGCCAGCAGTCCGACTAGCGGGTACAATGAGCAGTTCTTC	CASSPTSGYNEQFF
TRBV20-1	TRBJ2-7	TRBD2	few	TGCAGTGCTAGGTCCGGGACTAGCGGCTCCTACGAGCAGTACTTC	CSARSGTSGSYEQYF
TRBV4-2	TRBJ1-4	TRBD1	-	TGTGCCAGCAGCGTACGGACAGGGAAGAATGAAAAACTGTTTTTT	CASSVRTGKNEKLFF
TRBV5-1	TRBJ2-7	TRBD1	-	TGCGCCAGCAGCCCCCACGGGACAGGGGCCTACGAGCAGTACTTC	CASSPHGTGAYEQYF
TRBV29-1	TRBJ2-7	-	-	TGCAGCGTTGAAGGGGCTCCCCCAGCAGCCGAGCAGTACTTC	CSVEGAPPAAEQYF
TRBV7-9	TRBJ1-1	-	many	TGTGCCAGCAGCTTAATAGGACCCGAGACTGAAGCTTTCTTT	CASSLIGPETEAFF
TRBV12-3/TRBV12-4	TRBJ2-7	TRBD1	few	TGTGCCAGCAGCCCGGGACAGTCGCATTCCTACGAGCAGTACTTC	CASSPGQSHSYEQYF
TRBV12-3/TRBV12-4	TRBJ1-5	-	many	TGTGCCAGCAGTCTCCGGGAAGGCAATCAGCCCCAGCATTTT	CASSLREGNQPQHF
TRBV24-1	TRBJ2-3	TRBD1	many	TGTGCCACCAGTGACTCGGGACAGGGGGGAGATACGCAGTATTTT	CATSDSGQGGDTQYF
TRBV7-9	TRBJ2-7	TRBD2	few	TGTGCCAGCAGTTATAGCGGGGGTAAGGGCTCCTACGAGCAGTACTTC	CASSYSGGKGSYEQYF
TRBV2	TRBJ2-1	-	-	TGTGCCAGCAGTGAAGAGACTCGAGCGTCCCCCAATGAGCAGTTCTTC	CASSEETRASPNEQFF
TRBV15	TRBJ1-2	-	few	TGTGCCACCAGCAGAGGGCCAAACTATGGCTACACCTTC	CATSRGPNYGYTF
TRBV12-3/TRBV12-4	TRBJ1-2	-	few	TGTGCCAGCAGTTTCGGGACACTTAACTATGGCTACACCTTC	CASSFGTLNYGYTF
TRBV14	TRBJ2-7	-	once	TGTGCCAGCAGCCCGGACACTTGGAGCTCCTACGAGCAGTACTTC	CASSPDTWSSYEQYF
TRBV7-9	TRBJ2-5	-	-	TGTGCCAGCAGCTCTTCAGGGATCGGAGAGACCCAGTACTTC	CASSSSGIGETQYF
TRBV28	TRBJ1-1	-	many	TGTGCCAGCAGTCCCCGCTTGGAGGACACTGAAGCTTTCTTT	CASSPRLEDTEAFF
TRBV7-9	TRBJ2-5	-	few	TGTGCCAGCAGCTCTAGTGGACCGATCGACCAAGAGACCCAGTACTTC	CASSSSGPIDQETQYF
TRBV4-2	TRBJ1-1	-	many	TGCGCCAGCAGCCAAGAGGGGGGACTGAACACTGAAGCTTTCTTT	CASSQEGGLNTEAFF
TRBV12-3/TRBV12-4	TRBJ2-5	-	-	TGTGCCGGCAGTTTAGGAGAGACCCAGTACTTC	CAGSLGETQYF
TRBV28	TRBJ2-1	-	few	TGTGCCAGCAGGGGTCCGATCAATGAGCAGTTCTTC	CASRGPINEQFF
TRBV29-1	TRBJ2-1	TRBD2	-	TGCAGCGTCGAAGGAGGCCTAGCGGGGGCAAGCACCTACAATGAGCAGTTCTTC	CSVEGGLAGASTYNEQFF
TRBV18	TRBJ2-7	-	few	TGTGCCAGCTCACCACCGGCAGGGGAGCACGAGCAGTACTTC	CASSPPAGEHEQYF
TRBV15	TRBJ2-1	TRBD2	-	TGTGCCACCAGCAGAGATGAGGGGGGGCTAGCGGGGGATGAGCAGTTCTTC	CATSRDEGGLAGDEQFF
TRBV28	TRBJ2-1	TRBD1	medium-sized	TGTGCCAGCAGTTTTGACAGGGGCAGATCCTACAATGAGCAGTTCTTC	CASSFDRGRSYNEQFF
TRBV29-1	TRBJ2-1	TRBD2	few	TGCAGCGTTGCCTATAGGCGGGGGGGACAATCTGAGCAGTTCTTC	CSVAYRRGGQSEQFF
TRBV20-1	TRBJ1-1	TRBD1	-	TGCAGTGCCTCTGACAGGGAGGCTGAAGCTTTCTTT	CSASDREAEAFF
TRBV6-5	TRBJ1-1	-	many	TGTGCCAGCAGTTACTCAGCCGTGAACACTGAAGCTTTCTTT	CASSYSAVNTEAFF
TRBV7-6	TRBJ2-7	-	-	TGTGCCAGCAGCTTAGGGAACACCTACGAGCAGTACTTC	CASSLGNTYEQYF
TRBV7-2	TRBJ2-3	TRBD1	-	TGTGCCAGCAGCACAGGGACAGGTCAACGCACAGATACGCAGTATTTT	CASSTGTGQRTDTQYF
TRBV7-9	TRBJ2-7	-	many	TGTGCCAGCAGCCCAGGACTACCGGAAAGCTCCTACGAGCAGTACTTC	CASSPGLPESSYEQYF
TRBV28	TRBJ2-7	TRBD1	many	TGTGCCAGCAGTTTCGACAGGGGGCTGTTGGGCTACGAGCAGTACTTC	CASSFDRGLLGYEQYF
TRBV5-1	TRBJ2-1	TRBD1	-	TGCGCCAGCAGTGGGCAAGACAGGGGGCTTATCAATGAGCAGTTCTTC	CASSGQDRGLINEQFF
TRBV20-1	TRBJ2-7	-	once	TGCAGTGCTAGAGCCCCGACGGGCGAGCAGTACTTC	CSARAPTGEQYF
TRBV3-1	TRBJ1-1	-	many	TGTGCCAGCAGCCAAAACCCCAGGTCCCTTGCGGACACTGAAGCTTTCTTT	CASSQNPRSLADTEAFF
TRBV29-1	TRBJ2-1	-	-	TGCAGCGTTGTGGACAGCCTACCAAACAATGAGCAGTTCTTC	CSVVDSLPNNEQFF
TRBV6-2/TRBV6-3	TRBJ1-1	-	-	TGTGCCAGCGGTATCCACGGGAACACTGAAGCTTTCTTT	CASGIHGNTEAFF